This T cell receptor beta chain was found in a study of blood T cell repertoires in COVID-19. Background on the study: The origin of the acute and convalescent COVID-19 samples was the United States, Italy and Spain. The analysed material was cDNA or gDNA that came from T cells, B-cell-depleted T cells, or PBMCs.

CDR1 is LNHDA, CDR2 SQIVND, per germline (reference sequence). After removal of 4 bases from V and 3 bases from J, the junction contained 7 bases not matched to a gene. CDR3 size: 16 residues. Participant age was roughly 18 to 89 years, and participants resided in fewer than 30 US areas. Participants had their cohort set by participant-reported clinical history. Profiling relied on immunoSEQ multiplex PCR, and the TCRdb table lists in-frame clones only, not all of them. Of around 180,000 clones in the sample, roughly 87% were seen once. Sequencing was carried out using PBMCs or T cells enriched from blood (not recorded which). The receptor comes from a woman aged 40 to 50 with acute COVID-19. The rearrangement joins TRBV19 to TRBJ2-3; 10 bases fit TRBD2. The CDR3 region has the DNA TGTGCCAGTAGTACCGGACTAGCGGTTGTTACAGATACGCAGTATTTT. Translating gives CASSTGLAVVTDTQYF. Supplemented by reference TRBV19 and TRBJ2-3, the full variable domain reads DGGITQSPKYLFRKEGQNVTLSCEQNLNHDAMYWYRQDPGQGLRLIYYSQIVNDFQKGDIAEGYSVSREKKESFPLTVTSAQKNPTAFYLCASSTGLAVVTDTQYFGPGTRLTVL.